A single sample gave rise to the 9 T cell receptor beta chains below, sequenced in a study of human thymus T cells. Produced via immunoSEQ multiplex PCR; TCRdb's table is partial and in-frame only. The data contain 86,000 or so clones, around 96% of them singletons. Resections from corrective heart surgery supplied the thymus tissue. Source material: thymus tissue. All receptors derive from a boy under two years old with a congenital heart defect but otherwise immunologically healthy.

This clone was seen only once. The V and J genes are TRBV28 and TRBJ1-2; D is undetermined. CDR3 length equals 16 residues. Per the germline V gene, CDR1 is MDHEN and CDR2 is SYDVKM. V was shortened by 5 bases and J by 8 bases, with 24 bases between the two germline ends. CDR3 region: CASSPPGRAEVEGYTF. The CDR3 DNA is TGTGCCAGCAGTCCACCAGGACGAGCAGAAGTTGAAGGCTACACCTTC.

The chain recombines TRBV14 with TRBJ1-1; 9 bases align to TRBD1. Germline lookup yields CDR1 SGHDN and CDR2 FVKESK. This CDR3 region has 13 residues. The J segment lost 8 bases and the V segment lost 2 bases, leaving 3 bases of the junction unmatched. CDR3 residues: CASSQTGGREAFF. CDR3 sequence (DNA): TGTGCCAGCAGCCAAACAGGGGGCCGGGAAGCTTTCTTT. Complete variable domain (other parts from reference TRBV14 and TRBJ1-1): EAGVTQFPSHSVIEKGQTVTLRCDPISGHDNLYWYRRVMGKEIKFLLHFVKESKQDESGMPNNRFLAERTGGTYSTLKVQPAELEDSGVYFCASSQTGGREAFFGQGTRLTVV.

The V and J genes are TRBV27 and TRBJ2-2; no firm D call. The CDR3 length is 13 residues. Trimming pared 3 bases from V and 7 bases from J, leaving 9 bases between. The germline CDR1 and CDR2 sequences are MNHEY and SMNVEV (reference sequence). The CDR3 nucleotides read TGTGCCAGCAGTTTTCTACGTGTCGGGGAGCTGTTTTTT. It yields the protein CASSFLRVGELFF.

This chain links TRBV6-1 with TRBJ2-7; D gene ambiguous. This CDR3 has 12 amino acids. Per germline, CDR1 MNHNS and CDR2 SASEGT. Trimming took 6 bases from V and 3 from J, leaving 9 bases between them. As DNA, the CDR3 is TGTGCCAGCAGGACCTTGGACTACGAGCAGTACTTC. Translating it yields CASRTLDYEQYF.

This chain uses TRBV18 with TRBJ2-6; 9 bases fit TRBD1. The V gene's germline CDR1 is KGHSH and CDR2 LQKENI. There are 18 residues in the CDR3. Trimming removed 2 bases from V and 0 bases from J; junction bases left unmatched: 5. CDR3 in DNA: TGTGCCAGCTCACCAGGGGACAGGGTGCCCTCTGGGGCCAACGTCCTGACTTTC. This encodes CASSPGDRVPSGANVLTF.

The chain uses TRBV28 and TRBJ2-1; 7 bases fit TRBD1. After removal of 6 bases from V and 4 bases from J, the junction contained 6 bases not matched to a gene. The CDR3 consists of 14 residues. Germline lookup yields CDR1 MDHEN and CDR2 SYDVKM. CDR3 sequence (DNA): TGTGCCAGCAGGAGAGCGACAGGGTACAATGAGCAGTTCTTC. It specifies CASRRATGYNEQFF.

This sequence joins TRBV9 and TRBJ2-7; D possibly matches TRBD1 or TRBD2 (5 bases each). CDR1 SGDLS and CDR2 YYNGEE come from the germline V gene. CDR3 length: 13 residues. V lost 3 bases, J lost 6 bases, and 13 bases lay in between. The CDR3 coding sequence is TGTGCCAGCAGCGCCACCCGTGGGGGCGAGCAGTACTTC. Encoded protein: CASSATRGGEQYF.

The J gene is TRBJ2-3, the V gene TRBV7-2, with TRBD2 matching 11 bases. Trimming at V came to 6 bases and at J to 5 bases, leaving 10 bases not matched to a gene. The V gene's germline CDR1 is SGHTA and CDR2 FQGNSA. The CDR3 covers 16 residues. This CDR3 is CASRGLAALGGDTQYF. In nucleotides, the CDR3 is TGTGCCAGCAGGGGACTAGCGGCCCTAGGTGGAGATACGCAGTATTTT. Based on the CDR3 plus reference TRBV7-2 and TRBJ2-3, the full variable domain is GAGVSQSPSNKVTEKGKDVELRCDPISGHTALYWYRQSLGQGLEFLIYFQGNSAPDKSGLPSDRFSAERTGGSVSTLTIQRTQQEDSAVYLCASRGLAALGGDTQYFGPGTRLTVL.

This chain connects TRBV28 to TRBJ1-5, with TRBD1 matching over 12 bases. V shed 6 bases, J shed 5 bases, and the junction held 11 bases outside the gene matches. Germline loops: CDR1 MDHEN, CDR2 SYDVKM. The CDR3 is 17 residues long. Written as DNA, the CDR3 is TGTGCCAGCAGCCGGGACAGGGGGCATTTGGGGGATCAGCCCCAGCATTTT. Amino acids: CASSRDRGHLGDQPQHF.